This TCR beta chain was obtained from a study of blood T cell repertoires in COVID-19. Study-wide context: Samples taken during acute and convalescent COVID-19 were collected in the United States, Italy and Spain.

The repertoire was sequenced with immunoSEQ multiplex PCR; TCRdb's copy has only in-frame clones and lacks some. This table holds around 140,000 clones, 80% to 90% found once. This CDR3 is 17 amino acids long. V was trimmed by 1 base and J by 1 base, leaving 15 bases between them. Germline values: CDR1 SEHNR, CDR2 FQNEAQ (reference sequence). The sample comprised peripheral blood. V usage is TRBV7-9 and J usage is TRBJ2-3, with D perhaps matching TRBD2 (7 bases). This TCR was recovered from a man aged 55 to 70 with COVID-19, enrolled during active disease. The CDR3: CASSLGLGGLGTDTQYF. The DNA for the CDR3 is TGTGCCAGCAGCTTAGGATTGGGGGGGCTGGGCACAGATACGCAGTATTTT.